Each of the 27 T cell receptor beta chains below was sequenced from the same sample in a study of T cell clusters in autoimmune cytopenias. About 37,500 genome equivalents of blood DNA were amplified for TRB. Multiplex touch-down PCR amplified TRB using TRB-A and TRB-B pools in one tube. TCRdb reworked the multiplex PCR reads into one entry per CDR3 protein, no DNA. Its table lists about 3,300 distinct CDR3 sequences. The material sequenced was peripheral blood. All receptors derive from a human donor with an autoimmune cytopenia or autoimmune hepatitis (not recorded which).

This clonotype is classed as medium-sized by frequency. The chain couples TRBV20-1 to TRBJ1-4; TCRdb outputs TRBD1, but without DNA this stays unchecked. From germline, CDR1 is DFQATT and CDR2 SNEGSKA (reference sequence). This CDR3 is built from 13 residues. CDR3 sequence: CSAGQATNEKLFF.

Frequency places this clonotype as medium-sized. The V call is TRBV29-1, the J call TRBJ2-3; TCRdb reports TRBD1, a call that lacks DNA to check it against. The CDR3 consists of 14 residues. Germline-derived CDR1 and CDR2 are SQVTM and ANQGSEA. This CDR3 reads CSVERDVSTDTQYF.

This clonotype is labeled medium-sized (0.01 to 0.1%) based on frequency. The chain joins TRBV7-6 to TRBJ2-6; TCRdb's D gene call, TRBD1, goes unchecked for lack of DNA. The CDR3 runs to 17 residues. Germline CDR1 and CDR2: SGHVS and FNYEAQ. The CDR3 is CASSRPEDRAGANVLTF.

The chain links TRBV13 to TRBJ1-1. This CDR3 region has 14 residues. Germline V lookup: CDR1 PRHDT, CDR2 FYEKMQ (reference sequence). CDR3: CASSLGGPNTEAFF. Drawing the rest from reference TRBV13 and TRBJ1-1, the complete variable domain is AAGVIQSPRHLIKEKRETATLKCYPIPRHDTVYWYQQGPGQDPQFLISFYEKMQSDKGSIPDRFSAQQFSDYHSELNMSSLELGDSALYFCASSLGGPNTEAFFGQGTRLTVV.

The chain employs TRBV6-6 and TRBJ2-7; TCRdb reports TRBD2, a call that lacks DNA to check it against. CDR1 is MNHNY and CDR2 is SVGAGI in the germline V gene (reference sequence). This CDR3 comprises 16 residues. CDR3 amino acids: CASSYSAGGPPGEQYF.

Considering frequency, this clonotype is medium-sized. V is TRBV19 and J is TRBJ2-1; TCRdb's D call, TRBD2, is unchecked because there is no DNA. The CDR3 is made up of 15 amino acids. From germline, CDR1 is LNHDA and CDR2 SQIVND (reference sequence). The CDR3 protein is CASSQTSGGNNEQFF. The entire variable domain, with the rest obtained from reference TRBV19 and TRBJ2-1, is as follows: DGGITQSPKYLFRKEGQNVTLSCEQNLNHDAMYWYRQDPGQGLRLIYYSQIVNDFQKGDIAEGYSVSREKKESFPLTVTSAQKNPTAFYLCASSQTSGGNNEQFFGPGTRLTVL.

This clonotype ranks as medium-sized (0.01 to 0.1%) in terms of frequency. The chain uses TRBV5-6 and TRBJ1-2; TCRdb gives TRBD1 as the D gene, but with no DNA this cannot be confirmed. The V gene's germline CDR1 is SGHDT and CDR2 YYEEEE. This CDR3 spans 14 amino acids. The CDR3 spells CASRRDRGIYGYTF.

Judged by frequency, this clonotype is medium-sized. The chain is built from TRBV27 and TRBJ1-5; absent DNA, TCRdb's TRBD1 call cannot be checked. The CDR3 extends over 14 amino acids. The germline V gene has CDR1 MNHEY and CDR2 SMNVEV (reference sequence). The CDR3 sequence: CASSWDRGRQPQHF.

According to its frequency, this clonotype is medium-sized. V gene TRBV27 combines with J gene TRBJ2-1; the TRBD1 assignment by TCRdb is unverifiable without DNA. Germline V gene lookup returns CDR1 MNHEY and CDR2 SMNVEV (reference sequence). There are 14 residues in the CDR3. Here the CDR3 reads CASSVRDNYNEQFF.

Its frequency marks this clonotype as medium-sized (0.01 to 0.1%). The chain links TRBV29-1 to TRBJ2-7; TCRdb lists TRBD2, though no DNA is available to test this call. This CDR3 comprises 13 residues. Germline loops: CDR1 SQVTM, CDR2 ANQGSEA. The CDR3 sequence is CSVELAGSYEQYF.

This sequence joins TRBV11-1 and TRBJ2-7; TCRdb designates TRBD1, a call that cannot be tested without DNA. The CDR3 sequence is 14 residues long. Germline loops: CDR1 SGHAT, CDR2 FQDESV (reference sequence). The CDR3 here is CASRFRQGAYEQYF. The entire variable domain, with the rest obtained from reference TRBV11-1 and TRBJ2-7, is as follows: EAEVAQSPRYKITEKSQAVAFWCDPISGHATLYWYRQILGQGPELLVQFQDESVVDDSQLPKDRFSAERLKGVDSTLKIQPAELGDSAMYLCASRFRQGAYEQYFGPGTRLTVT.

This clonotype shows up as large by frequency. The chain combines TRBV29-1 with TRBJ1-2; checking the TCRdb D call of TRBD1 is not possible without DNA. Germline V CDR1 and CDR2: SQVTM, ANQGSEA. The CDR3 is 11 amino acids. CDR3 residues: CSVMDSYGYTF.

The V gene is TRBV19, the J gene TRBJ2-3. This CDR3 is 16 amino acids long. Germline V CDR1 and CDR2: LNHDA, SQIVND (reference sequence). This chain's CDR3 is CASSIWVSTSTDTQYF.

Measured by frequency, this clonotype is medium-sized. The rearrangement links TRBV29-1 to TRBJ2-1; TCRdb outputs TRBD2, but without DNA this stays unchecked. This CDR3 spans 14 amino acids. In germline, CDR1 is SQVTM, CDR2 ANQGSEA. CDR3 protein: CSVDGTSASNEQFF.

V is TRBV7-9 and J is TRBJ2-5; the TCRdb D gene call, TRBD1, has no DNA to confirm it. Germline CDR1 reads SEHNR; CDR2 reads FQNEAQ (reference sequence). CDR3 size: 14 residues. This CDR3 is CASSTWDGQETQYF.

This clonotype counts as medium-sized by frequency. The V and J genes are TRBV15 and TRBJ1-6; TCRdb calls TRBD1, which cannot be checked without DNA. The CDR3 is made up of 15 amino acids. Germline CDR1 reads LNHNV; CDR2 reads YYDKDF (reference sequence). CDR3 amino acids: CATSTLDRDNSPLHF.

The chain carries TRBV6-1 and TRBJ2-1; checking the TCRdb D call of TRBD2 is not possible without DNA. This CDR3 has 14 amino acids. Germline CDR1 reads MNHNS; CDR2 reads SASEGT. CDR3 loop: CASNRAGGFYEQFF.

This clonotype is classed as medium-sized (0.01 to 0.1%) by frequency. This chain joins TRBV6-5 and TRBJ2-1. Per the germline V gene, CDR1 is MNHEY and CDR2 is SVGAGI. The CDR3 totals 11 residues. This CDR3 is CASSYAYEQFF.

In terms of frequency, this clonotype is medium-sized (0.01 to 0.1%). The chain uses TRBV6-5 and TRBJ1-2; the TRBD1 assignment by TCRdb is unverifiable without DNA. This CDR3 is built from 13 residues. Germline loops: CDR1 MNHEY, CDR2 SVGAGI. The CDR3 is CASSYRLGGGYTF.

Considering frequency, this clonotype is medium-sized (0.01 to 0.1%). The chain uses TRBV29-1 and TRBJ2-5. Germline V gene lookup returns CDR1 SQVTM and CDR2 ANQGSEA. This CDR3 has 12 residues. The CDR3 sequence is CSVLIGSETQYF. Full variable domain (missing parts from reference TRBV29-1 and TRBJ2-5): SAVISQKPSRDICQRGTSLTIQCQVDSQVTMMFWYRQQPGQSLTLIATANQGSEATYESGFVIDKFPISRPNLTFSTLTVSNMSPEDSSIYLCSVLIGSETQYFGPGTRLLVL.

The V and J genes are TRBV12-3 or TRBV12-4 and TRBJ2-1; there is no DNA to check the TCRdb D call of TRBD2. This CDR3 region has 18 residues. The CDR3 loop is CASSLGLAGYLSYNEQFF.

The chain couples TRBV27 to TRBJ2-7; TCRdb picks TRBD1, but there is no DNA to check that call. CDR3 size: 13 residues. Germline V gene data show CDR1 as MNHEY and CDR2 as SMNVEV (reference sequence). CDR3 residues: CASSSRGDYEQYF.

Measured by frequency, this clonotype is medium-sized. V gene TRBV27 combines with J gene TRBJ2-7; checking the TCRdb D call of TRBD1 is not possible without DNA. This CDR3 is built from 12 residues. Germline V gives CDR1 MNHEY, CDR2 SMNVEV (reference sequence). The CDR3 is CASRPRGSEQYF.

The rearrangement links TRBV11-1 to TRBJ2-5; TCRdb picks TRBD1, but there is no DNA to check that call. CDR3 length: 18 residues. Germline V gene data show CDR1 as SGHAT and CDR2 as FQDESV (reference sequence). CDR3 loop: CASSLLRVGIDRWETQYF.

The chain is built from TRBV6-5 and TRBJ1-2. The CDR3 spans 14 residues. Germline CDR1 MNHEY, CDR2 SVGAGI. CDR3: CASSYSNGLYGYTF.

This clonotype ranks as medium-sized (0.01 to 0.1%) in terms of frequency. The chain has TRBV27 and TRBJ2-5; TCRdb lists TRBD1, though no DNA is available to test this call. Germline V CDR1 and CDR2: MNHEY, SMNVEV (reference sequence). The CDR3 spans 12 residues. CDR3 in amino acids: CASSLAGGTQYF.

Considering frequency, this clonotype is medium-sized. V usage is TRBV5-4 and J usage is TRBJ2-2; TCRdb calls TRBD2, which cannot be checked without DNA. Looked up from germline, CDR1 is SGHNT and CDR2 is YYREEE (reference sequence). There are 17 residues in the CDR3. The CDR3: CASSLWLAGDYTGELFF.